What follows are 23 T cell receptor beta chains derived from one specimen sequenced in a study of cytomegalovirus exposure and HLA in healthy donors. In the PCR, 60 Vbeta and 13 Jbeta primers were used. The table came from immunoSEQ multiplex PCR; TCRdb's copy has only in-frame clones and leaves some out. The sample has approximately 90,000 clones, about 77% seen once; the top ten hold approximately 5%. Sequencing input: PBMCs. Receptors originate from a middle-aged woman in good health and CMV-seronegative.

The chain couples TRBV11-1 to TRBJ2-7; 7 bases agree with TRBD2. From germline, CDR1 is SGHAT and CDR2 FQDESV (reference sequence). V trimming: 5 bases; J trimming: 0 bases; junction bases outside the gene matches: 1. This CDR3 region has 13 residues. The CDR3 DNA reads as TGTGCCAGCAGCCGGGACTACTCCTACGAGCAGTACTTC. Amino acids: CASSRDYSYEQYF.

The V call is TRBV6-6, the J call TRBJ2-1, with D perhaps matching TRBD1 (5 bases). V was trimmed by 6 bases and J by 6 bases, leaving 18 bases between them. This CDR3 comprises 15 residues. Germline V gives CDR1 MNHNY, CDR2 SVGAGI (reference sequence). CDR3 bases: TGTGCCAGCAGATTTCAGGGTTCGGCCTTCAATGAGCAGTTCTTC. This translates into CASRFQGSAFNEQFF.

The rearrangement joins TRBV25-1 to TRBJ2-1; 14 bases line up with TRBD2. The CDR3 is made up of 17 amino acids. V lost 1 base, J lost 4 bases, and 3 bases stayed unmatched. Germline CDR1 and CDR2: MGHDK and SYGVNS. CDR3 loop: CASSEFRTSGGYNEQFF. Written as DNA, the CDR3 is TGTGCCAGCAGTGAATTTAGGACTAGCGGGGGGTACAATGAGCAGTTCTTC.

This chain joins TRBV5-4 and TRBJ1-6, with D perhaps TRBD1 (6 bases). CDR3 length: 16 residues. V shed 0 bases and J shed 7 bases, with 14 bases lying between them. CDR1 and CDR2 from the germline V gene are SGHNT and YYREEE (reference sequence). The CDR3 is CASSLAKTGPNSPLHF. The CDR3 coding sequence is TGTGCCAGCAGCTTGGCCAAAACAGGGCCAAATTCACCCCTCCACTTT.

The rearrangement links TRBV7-9 to TRBJ2-7; 9 nucleotides match TRBD2. The CDR3 extends over 16 amino acids. The ends lost 4 bases at V and 2 bases at J; junction bases unmatched: 9. CDR1 and CDR2 from the germline V gene are SEHNR and FQNEAQ (reference sequence). CDR3 sequence reads: CASSYAGGGGAYEQYF. The CDR3 DNA reads as TGTGCCAGCAGCTACGCCGGGGGCGGGGGGGCCTACGAGCAGTACTTC.

This chain links TRBV7-2 with TRBJ2-5; D is unresolved. From germline, CDR1 is SGHTA and CDR2 FQGNSA. The CDR3 extends over 14 amino acids. V gave up 5 bases and J gave up 3 bases, with 13 bases separating them. The CDR3 DNA is TGTGCCAGCAGCCTGGAAAATCGGGAAGAGACCCAGTACTTC. Protein product: CASSLENREETQYF.

The J gene is TRBJ1-1, the V gene TRBV2, with D perhaps TRBD1 (6 bases). This CDR3 contains 15 residues. V lost 3 bases to trimming and J lost 1 base, with 12 bases between them. CDR1 and CDR2 (germline): SNHLY, FYNNEI. The CDR3 is CASSDAGVGNTEAFF. CDR3 nucleotide sequence: TGTGCCAGCAGTGATGCAGGGGTGGGGAACACTGAAGCTTTCTTT.

This clone was counted between two and nine times. J is TRBJ1-2 and V is TRBV11-2; 9 bases fit TRBD1. This CDR3 has 16 residues. From germline, CDR1 is SGHAT and CDR2 FQNNGV. V shed 1 base, J shed 1 base, and the junction held 4 bases outside the gene matches. CDR3 in amino acids: CASSLGPGQGNYGYTF. The CDR3 coding sequence is TGTGCCAGCAGCTTAGGGCCGGGACAGGGTAACTATGGCTACACCTTC.

The chain has TRBV7-2 and TRBJ2-7; D possibly corresponds to TRBD1 (5 bases). Germline CDR1 reads SGHTA; CDR2 reads FQGNSA. Trimming stripped 2 bases from V and 1 base from J, with 12 bases between. The length of the CDR3 is 15 residues. CDR3 region: CASSLSGWSSYEQYF. The CDR3 DNA reads TGTGCCAGCAGCTTATCAGGGTGGAGTTCCTACGAGCAGTACTTC.

V is TRBV2 and J is TRBJ2-7, with 7 positions matching TRBD1. This CDR3 region has 14 residues. Germline assignment: CDR1 SNHLY and CDR2 FYNNEI. V lost 2 bases to trimming and J lost 7 bases; unmatched junction nucleotides: 8. For the CDR3, the DNA is TGTGCCAGCAGTGAAACCCGGACAGGCCAGGAGCAGTACTTC. This sequence encodes CASSETRTGQEQYF.

The V gene is TRBV7-6, the J gene TRBJ1-1, with TRBD1 identical over 9 bases. Germline V gene data show CDR1 as SGHVS and CDR2 as FNYEAQ. The CDR3 extends over 13 amino acids. Unmatched junction bases numbered 7, after V lost 6 bases and J lost 8 bases. CDR3 amino acids: CASSSTGGNEAFF. DNA for the CDR3: TGTGCCAGCAGTTCAACAGGGGGCAACGAAGCTTTCTTT.

The V gene is TRBV2, the J gene TRBJ2-1; 9 positions match TRBD2. The CDR3 is 13 amino acids. In germline, CDR1 is SNHLY, CDR2 FYNNEI. V lost 7 bases to trimming and J lost 8 bases; unmatched junction nucleotides: 6. CDR3 sequence: CASKGLARHEQFF. CDR3 nucleotides: TGTGCCAGCAAGGGACTAGCACGTCATGAGCAGTTCTTC.

This clone was observed a few times. The rearrangement uses TRBV4-3 and TRBJ1-1; maybe TRBD1 (6 bases). Germline CDR1 and CDR2: LGHNA and YSLEER. CDR3 size: 17 residues. Trimming took 2 bases from V and 2 from J, leaving 18 bases between them. CDR3 in DNA: TGCGCCAGCAGCCAAAACAGTGTCGGGACATATAACACTGAAGCTTTCTTT. Residues: CASSQNSVGTYNTEAFF.

The chain links TRBV7-2 to TRBJ2-5; D unresolved. The CDR3 length is 15 residues. Germline-derived CDR1 and CDR2 are SGHTA and FQGNSA. V shed 4 bases and J shed 1 base, with 13 bases lying between them. CDR3 region: CASSWSEAPQETQYF. In DNA, the CDR3 is TGTGCCAGCAGCTGGAGTGAGGCGCCCCAAGAGACCCAGTACTTC.

This clone showed up just once. This chain joins TRBV27 and TRBJ2-1; 13 bases line up with TRBD2. The CDR3 contains 17 residues. Germline V gene sequence: CDR1 MNHEY, CDR2 SMNVEV (reference sequence). V shed 6 bases and J 4 bases; nucleotides not matched to a gene: 9. The DNA of the CDR3 is TGTGCCAGCAGCGAAGCACCACTAGCGGGGGGGTACAATGAGCAGTTCTTC. Protein: CASSEAPLAGGYNEQFF.

The CDR3 DNA is TGTGCCAGCAGCTTGCCTGGGGGGACGAGAGAGCAGTACGTC. Protein product: CASSLPGGTREQYV. This sequence joins TRBV5-4 and TRBJ2-7, with D tentatively TRBD2 (6 bases). The CDR3 consists of 14 residues. Germline V gene sequence: CDR1 SGHNT, CDR2 YYREEE (reference sequence). Trimming took off 1 base at V and 7 bases at J, with 15 bases between the two ends.

The chain joins TRBV27 to TRBJ1-1; 7 positions agree with TRBD1. J was trimmed by 1 base and V by 5 bases; bases with no gene match: 4. The CDR3 has 14 residues. In germline, CDR1 is MNHEY, CDR2 SMNVEV (reference sequence). In DNA, the CDR3 is TGTGCCAGCAGTCCTAGGGACAGGAACACTGAAGCTTTCTTT. This encodes CASSPRDRNTEAFF.

This clone was observed a few times. The genes are TRBV7-9 and TRBJ2-2; 8 bases map to TRBD2. The ends lost 5 bases at V and 3 bases at J; junction bases unmatched: 8. CDR3 length equals 16 residues. Per germline, CDR1 SEHNR and CDR2 FQNEAQ (reference sequence). This CDR3 is CASSAPGRGDTGELFF. The CDR3 DNA reads as TGTGCCAGCAGCGCCCCAGGGCGGGGGGACACCGGGGAGCTGTTTTTT.

The chain uses TRBV30 and TRBJ2-7, with TRBD1 matching 9 bases. The germline gives CDR1 GTSNPN, CDR2 SVGIG (reference sequence). The CDR3 is made up of 12 amino acids. V dropped 5 bases and J dropped 2; count of bases not matched to a gene: 1. CDR3 region: CAWGTGTYEQYF. The CDR3, as DNA: TGTGCCTGGGGGACAGGGACCTACGAGCAGTACTTC.

The chain carries TRBV4-3 and TRBJ1-6; no definite D call. CDR1 LGHNA and CDR2 YSLEER come from the germline V gene. Trimming removed 0 bases from V and 6 bases from J, with 9 bases in between. CDR3 length equals 15 residues. This chain's CDR3 is CASSQEATSNSPLHF. The CDR3 DNA follows: TGCGCCAGCAGCCAAGAGGCGACTTCTAATTCACCCCTCCACTTT.

This chain uses TRBV5-1 with TRBJ1-5; TRBD1 might be the D (6 bases). From germline, CDR1 is SGHRS and CDR2 YFSETQ. Trimming took 4 bases from V and 4 from J, leaving 9 bases between them. The CDR3 is made up of 13 amino acids. As DNA, the CDR3 is TGCGCCAGCAGCCCCCAGGGGAATCAGCCCCAGCATTTT. Amino acid sequence: CASSPQGNQPQHF.

The chain recombines TRBV5-1 with TRBJ2-7, with a weak D call TRBD2 (6 bases). V was shortened by 0 bases and J by 6 bases, with 7 bases between the two germline ends. From germline, CDR1 is SGHRS and CDR2 YFSETQ. CDR3 length: 12 amino acids. CDR3 loop: CASSLGGVEQYF. Written as DNA, the CDR3 is TGCGCCAGCAGCTTGGGGGGGGTCGAGCAGTACTTC.

The chain is built from TRBV4-1 and TRBJ2-1, with 10 bases that match TRBD2. The CDR3 runs 16 residues. Unmatched junction bases numbered 2, after V lost 1 base and J lost 2 bases. Germline V gene lookup returns CDR1 MGHRA and CDR2 YSYEKL. In DNA form, the CDR3 reads TGCGCCAGCAGCCAAGGAGCGGGGGGGGCCTACAATGAGCAGTTCTTC. Translation gives CASSQGAGGAYNEQFF.